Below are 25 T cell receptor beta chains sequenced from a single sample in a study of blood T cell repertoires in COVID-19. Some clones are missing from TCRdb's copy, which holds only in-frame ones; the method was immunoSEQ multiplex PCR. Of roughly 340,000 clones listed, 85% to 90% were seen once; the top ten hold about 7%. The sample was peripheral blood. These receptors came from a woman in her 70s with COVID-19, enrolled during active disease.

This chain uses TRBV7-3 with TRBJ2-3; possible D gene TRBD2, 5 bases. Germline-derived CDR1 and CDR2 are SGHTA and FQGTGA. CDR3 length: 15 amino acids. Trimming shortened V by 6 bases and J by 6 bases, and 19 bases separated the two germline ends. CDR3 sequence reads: CASSYSDSIEDTQYF. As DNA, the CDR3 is TGTGCCAGCAGTTATTCGGACTCCATCGAGGATACGCAGTATTTT.

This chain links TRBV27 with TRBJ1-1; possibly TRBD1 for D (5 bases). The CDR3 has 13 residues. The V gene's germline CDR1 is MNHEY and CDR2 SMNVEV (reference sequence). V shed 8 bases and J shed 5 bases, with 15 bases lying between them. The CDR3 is CASRVSGGTEAFF. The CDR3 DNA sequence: TGTGCCAGCCGCGTATCCGGGGGAACTGAAGCTTTCTTT.

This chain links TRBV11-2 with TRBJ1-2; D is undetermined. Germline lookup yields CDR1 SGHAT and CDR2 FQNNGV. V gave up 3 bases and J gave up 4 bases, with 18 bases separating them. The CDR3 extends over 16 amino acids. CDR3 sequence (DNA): TGTGCCAGCAGCTTGGGTTCGACTTCCTCGCGCTATGGCTACACCTTC. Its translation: CASSLGSTSSRYGYTF.

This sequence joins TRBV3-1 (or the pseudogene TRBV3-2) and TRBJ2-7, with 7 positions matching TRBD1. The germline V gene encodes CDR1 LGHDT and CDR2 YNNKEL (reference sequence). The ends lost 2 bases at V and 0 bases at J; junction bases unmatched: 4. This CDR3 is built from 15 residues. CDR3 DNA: TGTGCCAGCAGCCAATGGGACAGCGGCTCCTACGAGCAGTACTTC. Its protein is CASSQWDSGSYEQYF.

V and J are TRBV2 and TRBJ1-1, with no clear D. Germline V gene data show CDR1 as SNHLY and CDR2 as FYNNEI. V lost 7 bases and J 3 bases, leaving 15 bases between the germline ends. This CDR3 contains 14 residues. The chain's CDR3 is CASTGDNPYTEAFF. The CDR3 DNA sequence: TGTGCCAGCACTGGCGACAACCCCTACACTGAAGCTTTCTTT.

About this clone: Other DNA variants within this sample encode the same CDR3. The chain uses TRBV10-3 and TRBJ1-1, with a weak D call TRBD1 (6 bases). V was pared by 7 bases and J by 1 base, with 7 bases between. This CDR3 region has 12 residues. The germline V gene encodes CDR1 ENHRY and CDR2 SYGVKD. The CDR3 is CAITTGNTEAFF. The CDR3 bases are TGTGCCATCACGACAGGGAACACTGAAGCTTTCTTT.

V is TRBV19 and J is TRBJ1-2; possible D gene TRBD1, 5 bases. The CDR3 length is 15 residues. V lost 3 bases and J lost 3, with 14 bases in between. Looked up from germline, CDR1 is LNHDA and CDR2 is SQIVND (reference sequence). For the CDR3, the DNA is TGTGCCAGTAGTATGACCCTGACGGGGGACTATGGCTACACCTTC. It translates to CASSMTLTGDYGYTF. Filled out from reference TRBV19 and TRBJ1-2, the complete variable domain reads DGGITQSPKYLFRKEGQNVTLSCEQNLNHDAMYWYRQDPGQGLRLIYYSQIVNDFQKGDIAEGYSVSREKKESFPLTVTSAQKNPTAFYLCASSMTLTGDYGYTFGSGTRLTVV.

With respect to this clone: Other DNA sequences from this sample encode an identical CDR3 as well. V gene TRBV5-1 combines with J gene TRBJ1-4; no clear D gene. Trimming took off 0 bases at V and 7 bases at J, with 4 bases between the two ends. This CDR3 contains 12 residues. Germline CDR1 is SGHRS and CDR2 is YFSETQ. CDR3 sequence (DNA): TGCGCCAGCAGCTTGGCCGGTGAAAAACTGTTTTTT. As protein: CASSLAGEKLFF.

CDR3 sequence: CASSHYPPGQVKDEQFF. CDR3 bases: TGTGCCAGCAGCCACTATCCCCCGGGACAGGTAAAAGATGAGCAGTTCTTC. The rearrangement joins TRBV14 to TRBJ2-1; TRBD1 aligns across 8 bases. Germline-derived CDR1 and CDR2 are SGHDN and FVKESK. V gave up 3 bases and J gave up 8 bases; unmatched junction bases: 15. This CDR3 is built from 17 residues.

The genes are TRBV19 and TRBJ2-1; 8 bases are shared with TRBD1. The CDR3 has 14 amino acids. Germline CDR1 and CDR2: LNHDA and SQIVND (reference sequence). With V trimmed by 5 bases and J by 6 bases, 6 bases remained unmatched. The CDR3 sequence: CASSWTGIGNEQFF. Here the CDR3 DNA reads TGTGCCAGTAGTTGGACAGGGATTGGCAATGAGCAGTTCTTC. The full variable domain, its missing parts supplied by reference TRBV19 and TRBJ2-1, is DGGITQSPKYLFRKEGQNVTLSCEQNLNHDAMYWYRQDPGQGLRLIYYSQIVNDFQKGDIAEGYSVSREKKESFPLTVTSAQKNPTAFYLCASSWTGIGNEQFFGPGTRLTVL.

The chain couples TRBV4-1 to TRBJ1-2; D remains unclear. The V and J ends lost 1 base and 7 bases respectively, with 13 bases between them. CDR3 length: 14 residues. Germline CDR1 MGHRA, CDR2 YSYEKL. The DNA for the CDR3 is TGCGCCAGCAGCCAAGTGGCAGGTCCGAGTGGCTACACCTTC. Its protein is CASSQVAGPSGYTF.

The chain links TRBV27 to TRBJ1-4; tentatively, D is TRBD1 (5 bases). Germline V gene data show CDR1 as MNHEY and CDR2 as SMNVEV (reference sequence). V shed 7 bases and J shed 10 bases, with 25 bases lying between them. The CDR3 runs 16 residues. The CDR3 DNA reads TGTGCCAGCAATCCCCCAAGGGAAGCGGGGACGGGAAAACTGTTTTTT. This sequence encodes CASNPPREAGTGKLFF. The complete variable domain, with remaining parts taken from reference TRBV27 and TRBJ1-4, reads EAQVTQNPRYLITVTGKKLTVTCSQNMNHEYMSWYRQDPGLGLRQIYYSMNVEVTDKGDVPEGYKVSRKEKRNFPLILESPSPNQTSLYFCASNPPREAGTGKLFFGSGTQLSVL.

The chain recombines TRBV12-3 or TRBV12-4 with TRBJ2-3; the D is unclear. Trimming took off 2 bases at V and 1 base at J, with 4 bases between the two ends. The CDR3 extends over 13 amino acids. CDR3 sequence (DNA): TGTGCCAGCAGTTTAAGAGGCACAGATACGCAGTATTTT. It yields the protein CASSLRGTDTQYF.

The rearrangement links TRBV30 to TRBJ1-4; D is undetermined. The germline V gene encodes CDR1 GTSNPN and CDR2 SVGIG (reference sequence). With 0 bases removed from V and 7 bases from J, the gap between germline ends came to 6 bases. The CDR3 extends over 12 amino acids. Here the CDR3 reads CAWSVSREKLFF. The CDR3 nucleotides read TGTGCCTGGAGTGTCTCGCGTGAAAAACTGTTTTTT.

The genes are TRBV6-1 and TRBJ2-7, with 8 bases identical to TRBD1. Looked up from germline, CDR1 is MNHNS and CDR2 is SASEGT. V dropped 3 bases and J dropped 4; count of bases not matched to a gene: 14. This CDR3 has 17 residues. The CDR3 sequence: CASSDYISRDRYYEQYF. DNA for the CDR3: TGTGCCAGCAGTGATTATATCTCCCGGGACAGGTATTACGAGCAGTACTTC.

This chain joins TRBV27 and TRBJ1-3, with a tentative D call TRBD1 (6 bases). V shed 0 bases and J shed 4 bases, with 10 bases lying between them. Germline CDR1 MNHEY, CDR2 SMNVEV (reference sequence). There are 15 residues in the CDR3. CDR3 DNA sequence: TGTGCCAGCAGTTTATCGCCAGGGGTGGGAAACACCATATATTTT. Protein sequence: CASSLSPGVGNTIYF.

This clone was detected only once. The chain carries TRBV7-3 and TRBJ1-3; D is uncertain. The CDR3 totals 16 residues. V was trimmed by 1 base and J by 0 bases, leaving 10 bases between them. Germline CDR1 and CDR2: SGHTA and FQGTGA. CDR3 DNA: TGTGCCAGCAGCTTAAACCCTCCGAGCTCTGGAAACACCATATATTTT. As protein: CASSLNPPSSGNTIYF. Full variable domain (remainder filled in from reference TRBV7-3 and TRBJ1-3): GAGVSQTPSNKVTEKGKYVELRCDPISGHTALYWYRQSLGQGPEFLIYFQGTGAADDSGLPNDRFFAVRPEGSVSTLKIQRTERGDSAVYLCASSLNPPSSGNTIYFGEGSWLTVV.

CDR3 nucleotide sequence: TGTGCCACTAGCGGGGGGGGAGATACGCAGTATTTT. Residues: CATSGGGDTQYF. The V call is TRBV30, the J call TRBJ2-3, with 13 bases fitting TRBD2. Trimming cost V 8 bases and J 5 bases; bases outside gene matches: 1. The CDR3 length is 12 residues. Germline assignment: CDR1 GTSNPN and CDR2 SVGIG (reference sequence).

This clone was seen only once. The CDR3: CASSQGQATGTSTDTQYF. CDR3 bases: TGCGCCAGCAGTCAAGGGCAGGCTACCGGGACTAGCACAGATACGCAGTATTTT. The J gene is TRBJ2-3, the V gene TRBV23-1, with a tentative D call TRBD2 (6 bases). TRBV23-1 is an open reading frame whose function is uncertain. V gave up 2 bases and J gave up 0 bases, with 18 bases separating them. CDR3 size: 18 residues.

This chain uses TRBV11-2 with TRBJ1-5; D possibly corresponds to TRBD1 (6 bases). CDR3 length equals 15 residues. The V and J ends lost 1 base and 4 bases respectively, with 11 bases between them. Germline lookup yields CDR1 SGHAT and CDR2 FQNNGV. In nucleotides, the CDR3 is TGTGCCAGCAGCTTAGGGGCAGGGGCTAATCAGCCCCAGCATTTT. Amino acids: CASSLGAGANQPQHF.

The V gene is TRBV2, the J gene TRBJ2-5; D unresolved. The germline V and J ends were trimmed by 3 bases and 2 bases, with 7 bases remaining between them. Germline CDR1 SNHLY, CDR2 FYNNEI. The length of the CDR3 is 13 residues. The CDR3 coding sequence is TGTGCCAGCAGTGAGGCCTTACAAGAGACCCAGTACTTC. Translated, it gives CASSEALQETQYF.

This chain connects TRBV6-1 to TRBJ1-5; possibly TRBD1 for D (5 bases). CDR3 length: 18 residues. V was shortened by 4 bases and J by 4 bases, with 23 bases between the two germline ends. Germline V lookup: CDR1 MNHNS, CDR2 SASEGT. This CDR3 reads CASSGPPGGRGGNQPQHF. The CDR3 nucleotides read TGTGCCAGCAGTGGGCCCCCCGGGGGAAGGGGTGGTAATCAGCCCCAGCATTTT.

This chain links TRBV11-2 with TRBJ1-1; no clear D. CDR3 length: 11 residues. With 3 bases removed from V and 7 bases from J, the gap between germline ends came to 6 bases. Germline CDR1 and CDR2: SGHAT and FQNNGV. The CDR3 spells CASSFYNEAFF. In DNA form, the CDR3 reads TGTGCCAGCAGCTTTTACAATGAAGCTTTCTTT.

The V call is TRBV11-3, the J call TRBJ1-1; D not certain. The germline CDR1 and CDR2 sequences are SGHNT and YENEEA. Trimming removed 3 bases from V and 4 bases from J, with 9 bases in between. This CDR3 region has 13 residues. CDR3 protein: CASSFSSATEAFF. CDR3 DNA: TGTGCCAGCAGCTTTAGCAGTGCCACTGAAGCTTTCTTT.

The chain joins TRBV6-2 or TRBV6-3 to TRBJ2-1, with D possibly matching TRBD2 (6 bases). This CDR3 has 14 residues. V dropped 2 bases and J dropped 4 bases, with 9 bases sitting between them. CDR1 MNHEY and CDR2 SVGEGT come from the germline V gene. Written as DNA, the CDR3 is TGTGCCAGCAGTTACACGGGGAGGTACAATGAGCAGTTCTTC. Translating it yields CASSYTGRYNEQFF.